Below, 20 T cell receptor beta chains from the same sample are listed, as sequenced in a study of blood T cell repertoires in COVID-19 (dated by TCRdb to 2018 to 2020). Libraries were built with the immunoSEQ multiplex PCR assay. The table comes from immuneACCESS by way of TCRdb, which keeps in-frame sequences with V and J called. Part of the clones is missing from these tables; in studies checked, under half for an unresolved V gene and the rest for unknown reasons. This sample is represented by roughly 440,000 clones; roughly 88% of them were singletons. The ten largest clones take up around 13% of the sample. The sample taken for sequencing was peripheral blood. These receptors originate from a woman between 50 and 59 years old with COVID-19, enrolled during active disease.

This clone was seen more than once but under ten times. This chain links TRBV12-3 or TRBV12-4 with TRBJ1-4, with D hard to call. The CDR3 is 12 amino acids. Deletions cut 8 bases from V and 8 bases from J, with 12 bases between. This CDR3 is CASWRVFEKLFF. DNA for the CDR3: TGTGCCAGCTGGAGGGTTTTCGAAAAACTGTTTTTT.

The chain recombines TRBV5-6 with TRBJ1-6; D ambiguous. CDR3 length equals 16 residues. V was pared by 1 base and J by 1 base, with 9 bases between. Looked up from germline, CDR1 is SGHDT and CDR2 is YYEEEE. DNA of the CDR3: TGTGCCAGCAGCTTGACCGAGACATCCTATAATTCACCCCTCCACTTT. Protein sequence: CASSLTETSYNSPLHF.

Concerning this clone itself: At the DNA level, this CDR3 is encoded by other sequences in the same sample as well. The genes are TRBV3-1 (or the pseudogene TRBV3-2) and TRBJ2-2; a possible D gene is TRBD1 (6 bases). Germline V gene lookup returns CDR1 LGHDT and CDR2 YNNKEL (reference sequence). The CDR3 sequence is 14 residues long. Trimming removed 3 bases at V and 1 base at J, with 6 bases between. CDR3 DNA: TGTGCCAGCAGCCAGGACAGGAACACCGGGGAGCTGTTTTTT. Protein sequence: CASSQDRNTGELFF.

The rearrangement uses TRBV18 and TRBJ1-2; D remains unclear. CDR3 length: 17 amino acids. Germline V lookup: CDR1 KGHSH, CDR2 LQKENI. V was clipped by 8 bases and J by 5 bases, with 27 bases between them. The CDR3 spells CASLTTAAAAYSYGYTF. The CDR3 DNA reads TGTGCCAGCCTAACTACCGCCGCGGCAGCCTACTCTTATGGCTACACCTTC.

The V gene is TRBV6-6, the J gene TRBJ1-5; 7 bases line up with TRBD1. The CDR3 contains 13 residues. V shed 2 bases, J shed 7 bases, and the junction held 2 bases outside the gene matches. Germline-derived CDR1 and CDR2 are MNHNY and SVGAGI (reference sequence). CDR3 loop: CASSYGTDQPQHF. CDR3 coding DNA: TGTGCCAGCAGTTACGGGACAGACCAGCCCCAGCATTTT.

The rearrangement joins TRBV4-1 to TRBJ2-7, with no clear D. The CDR3 runs 12 residues. The ends were cut back, 3 bases at V and 6 bases at J, with 9 bases in the middle. CDR1 is MGHRA and CDR2 is YSYEKL in the germline V gene. Written as DNA, the CDR3 is TGCGCCAGCAGCCAGGGCACCAGCGAGCAGTACTTC. Translation: CASSQGTSEQYF.

This clone has more than one count but fewer than ten. This chain connects TRBV5-1 to TRBJ1-1; D is unclear. This CDR3 has 14 amino acids. The V end was cut by 4 bases, the J end by 4 bases, with 14 bases between. Germline CDR1 reads SGHRS; CDR2 reads YFSETQ. CDR3 region: CASSPGPAGTEAFF. In nucleotides, the CDR3 is TGCGCCAGCAGCCCGGGTCCGGCGGGCACTGAAGCTTTCTTT.

This chain uses TRBV5-4 with TRBJ1-6; the match to TRBD1 covers 7 bases. Germline loops: CDR1 SGHNT, CDR2 YYREEE (reference sequence). This CDR3 spans 14 amino acids. V shed 4 bases and J 9 bases; nucleotides not matched to a gene: 7. The CDR3 sequence: CASSLGTDGSPLHF. CDR3 sequence (DNA): TGTGCCAGCAGCCTGGGGACAGACGGTTCACCCCTCCACTTT.

DNA of the CDR3: TGTGCCAGTAGTATTTCCAGTGCGGGGGATACGCAGTATTTT. Protein sequence: CASSISSAGDTQYF. The rearrangement uses TRBV19 and TRBJ2-3; perhaps TRBD2 as D (6 bases). The germline V and J ends were trimmed by 3 bases and 6 bases, with 13 bases remaining between them. The CDR3 length is 14 residues. The germline gives CDR1 LNHDA, CDR2 SQIVND (reference sequence).

The chain carries TRBV24-1 and TRBJ2-1; the D gene is possibly TRBD1 (6 bases). The CDR3 covers 17 residues. Germline-derived CDR1 and CDR2 are KGHDR and SFDVKD. Deletions cut 2 bases from V and 5 bases from J, with 18 bases between. CDR3 in DNA: TGTGCCACCAGTGATTCAACTACAGGGAGACCTAACAATGAGCAGTTCTTC. Translating it yields CATSDSTTGRPNNEQFF.

V and J are TRBV5-1 and TRBJ2-7; a weak D match, TRBD1 (6 bases). Germline V gene lookup returns CDR1 SGHRS and CDR2 YFSETQ. The CDR3 has 15 amino acids. Trimming cost V 2 bases and J 0 bases, with 12 bases left between them. This chain's CDR3 is CASSFFQGSSYEQYF. In nucleotides, the CDR3 is TGCGCCAGCAGCTTCTTCCAGGGGAGCTCCTACGAGCAGTACTTC. Supplemented by reference TRBV5-1 and TRBJ2-7, the full variable domain reads KAGVTQTPRYLIKTRGQQVTLSCSPISGHRSVSWYQQTPGQGLQFLFEYFSETQRNKGNFPGRFSGRQFSNSRSEMNVSTLELGDSALYLCASSFFQGSSYEQYFGPGTRLTVT.

V and J are TRBV11-2 and TRBJ2-7, with 7 nucleotides matching TRBD1. The V gene's germline CDR1 is SGHAT and CDR2 FQNNGV. There are 15 residues in the CDR3. V dropped 2 bases and J dropped 7; count of bases not matched to a gene: 11. The CDR3 region has the DNA TGTGCCAGCAGCTTAACCCGACAGGGAACAGAGGAGCAGTACTTC. It yields the protein CASSLTRQGTEEQYF.

V and J are TRBV5-6 and TRBJ2-3; a weak D match, TRBD2 (6 bases). Trimming took 0 bases from V and 2 from J, leaving 10 bases between them. Germline CDR1 and CDR2: SGHDT and YYEEEE. CDR3 length: 15 residues. The CDR3 protein is CASSLATSYTDTQYF. The DNA of the CDR3 is TGTGCCAGCAGCTTGGCGACTAGTTACACAGATACGCAGTATTTT.

The rearrangement joins TRBV14 to TRBJ2-1; D might be TRBD2 (6 bases). Trimming removed 1 base from V and 5 bases from J, with 21 bases in between. Germline V gene sequence: CDR1 SGHDN, CDR2 FVKESK. The length of the CDR3 is 18 residues. In DNA form, the CDR3 reads TGTGCCAGCAGCCAAGCTTTGGGGCTTCGGGGGTCGAACAATGAGCAGTTCTTC. This gives the protein CASSQALGLRGSNNEQFF.

This clone was counted once. The V and J genes are TRBV2 and TRBJ2-2; D is ambiguous. The germline CDR1 and CDR2 sequences are SNHLY and FYNNEI. The CDR3 is 15 amino acids. The V end lost 9 bases, the J end lost 0 bases, and 14 bases lay between the germline ends. The CDR3 nucleotides read TGTGCCAGATCCTCTGACATCGCGAACACCGGGGAGCTGTTTTTT. This codes for CARSSDIANTGELFF.

The chain carries TRBV6-5 and TRBJ2-3; the D gene is possibly TRBD2 (6 bases). The CDR3 runs to 13 residues. The V end was cut by 5 bases, the J end by 6 bases, with 12 bases between. Per the germline V gene, CDR1 is MNHEY and CDR2 is SVGAGI. DNA for the CDR3: TGTGCCAGCAGTCCCTCAGGAGGGGATACGCAGTATTTT. Amino acids: CASSPSGGDTQYF.

The rearrangement joins TRBV5-6 to TRBJ2-1, with a weak D call TRBD1 (7 bases). The V end lost 5 bases, the J end lost 5 bases, and 26 bases lay between the germline ends. This CDR3 has 18 residues. Germline V CDR1 and CDR2: SGHDT, YYEEEE. In DNA, the CDR3 is TGTGCCAGCAGTCGCGACAGGGCTGGAGGGGGGAATGACAATGAGCAGTTCTTC. It encodes CASSRDRAGGGNDNEQFF. The variable domain in full, completed from reference TRBV5-6 and TRBJ2-1, reads DAGVTQSPTHLIKTRGQQVTLRCSPKSGHDTVSWYQQALGQGPQFIFQYYEEEERQRGNFPDRFSGHQFPNYSSELNVNALLLGDSALYLCASSRDRAGGGNDNEQFFGPGTRLTVL.

The rearrangement links TRBV19 to TRBJ2-4, with D possibly matching TRBD2 (6 bases). V dropped 5 bases and J dropped 1 base, with 18 bases sitting between them. CDR1 LNHDA and CDR2 SQIVND come from the germline V gene (reference sequence). This CDR3 has 17 residues. As DNA, the CDR3 is TGTGCCAGTAGTTCCCCCCAAGGACGGGGGGCCAAAAACATTCAGTACTTC. Translated, it gives CASSSPQGRGAKNIQYF.

The J gene is TRBJ1-1, the V gene TRBV4-1; no reliable D call. The germline V gene has CDR1 MGHRA and CDR2 YSYEKL. There are 13 residues in the CDR3. Trimming pared 0 bases from V and 3 bases from J, leaving 5 bases between. The CDR3 sequence: CASSQDRYTEAFF. CDR3 sequence (DNA): TGCGCCAGCAGCCAAGATCGTTACACTGAAGCTTTCTTT.

The CDR3 DNA sequence: TGTGCCAGCAGGGGGGACACAGCACCTGGGGCCAACGTCCTGACTTTC. Translation: CASRGDTAPGANVLTF. The chain couples TRBV2 to TRBJ2-6; tentative D call: TRBD1 (6 bases). This CDR3 region has 16 residues. V lost 6 bases, J lost 2 bases, and 14 bases lay in between. CDR1 and CDR2 (germline): SNHLY, FYNNEI.